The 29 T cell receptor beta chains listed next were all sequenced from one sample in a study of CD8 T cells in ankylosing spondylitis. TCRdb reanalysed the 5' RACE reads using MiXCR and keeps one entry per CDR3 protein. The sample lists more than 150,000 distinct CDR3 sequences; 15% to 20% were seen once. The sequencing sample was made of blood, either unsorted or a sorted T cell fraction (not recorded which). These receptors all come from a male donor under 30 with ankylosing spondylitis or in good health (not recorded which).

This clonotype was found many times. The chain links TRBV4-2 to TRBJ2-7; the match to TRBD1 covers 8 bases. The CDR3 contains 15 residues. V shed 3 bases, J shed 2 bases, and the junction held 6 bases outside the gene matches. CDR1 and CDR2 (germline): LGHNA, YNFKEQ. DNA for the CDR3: TGTGCCAGCAGCCACGCAGGGGGCGAAACCTACGAGCAGTACTTC. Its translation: CASSHAGGETYEQYF.

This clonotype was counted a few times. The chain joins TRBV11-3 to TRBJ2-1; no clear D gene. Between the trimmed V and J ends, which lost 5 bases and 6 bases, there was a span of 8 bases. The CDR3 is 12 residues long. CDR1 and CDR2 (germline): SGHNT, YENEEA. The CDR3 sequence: CASSQVGNEQFF. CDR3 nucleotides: TGTGCCAGCAGCCAAGTAGGCAATGAGCAGTTCTTC.

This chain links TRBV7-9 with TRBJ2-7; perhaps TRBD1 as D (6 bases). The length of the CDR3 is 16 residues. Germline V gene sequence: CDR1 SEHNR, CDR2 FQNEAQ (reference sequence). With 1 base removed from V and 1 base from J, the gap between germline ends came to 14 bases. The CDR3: CASSLGDILTSYEQYV. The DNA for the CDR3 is TGTGCCAGCAGCTTAGGGGACATATTAACGTCCTACGAGCAGTACGTC.

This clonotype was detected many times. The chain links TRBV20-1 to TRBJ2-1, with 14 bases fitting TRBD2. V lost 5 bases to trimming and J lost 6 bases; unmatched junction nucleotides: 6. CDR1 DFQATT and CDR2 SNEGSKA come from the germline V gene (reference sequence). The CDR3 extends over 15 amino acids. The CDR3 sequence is CSARGGLAGVNEQFF. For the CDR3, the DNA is TGCAGTGCTCGCGGGGGACTAGCGGGAGTCAATGAGCAGTTCTTC.

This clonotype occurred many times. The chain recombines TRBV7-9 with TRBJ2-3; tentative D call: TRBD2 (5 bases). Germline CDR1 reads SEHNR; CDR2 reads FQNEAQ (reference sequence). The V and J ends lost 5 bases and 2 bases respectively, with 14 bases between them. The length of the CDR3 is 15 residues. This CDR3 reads CASSPGNGLTDTQYF. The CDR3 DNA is TGTGCCAGCAGCCCCGGTAATGGACTCACAGATACGCAGTATTTT.

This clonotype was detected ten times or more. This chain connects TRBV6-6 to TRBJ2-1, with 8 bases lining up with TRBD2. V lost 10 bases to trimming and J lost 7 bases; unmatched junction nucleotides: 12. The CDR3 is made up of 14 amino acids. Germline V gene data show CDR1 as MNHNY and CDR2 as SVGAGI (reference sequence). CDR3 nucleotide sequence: TGTGCCACCAGGGCGAGCGGGAGAAGGAATGAGCAGTTCTTC. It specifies CATRASGRRNEQFF.

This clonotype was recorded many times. CDR3 residues: CASSLTSDSEQYF. In DNA form, the CDR3 reads TGTGCCAGCAGCTTAACGTCAGACTCCGAGCAGTACTTC. V gene TRBV7-3 combines with J gene TRBJ2-7; the D is unclear. The germline CDR1 and CDR2 sequences are SGHTA and FQGTGA. The length of the CDR3 is 13 residues. V was shortened by 0 bases and J by 6 bases, with 9 bases between the two germline ends. The whole variable domain, remainder taken from reference TRBV7-3 and TRBJ2-7, is GAGVSQTPSNKVTEKGKYVELRCDPISGHTALYWYRQSLGQGPEFLIYFQGTGAADDSGLPNDRFFAVRPEGSVSTLKIQRTERGDSAVYLCASSLTSDSEQYFGPGTRLTVT.

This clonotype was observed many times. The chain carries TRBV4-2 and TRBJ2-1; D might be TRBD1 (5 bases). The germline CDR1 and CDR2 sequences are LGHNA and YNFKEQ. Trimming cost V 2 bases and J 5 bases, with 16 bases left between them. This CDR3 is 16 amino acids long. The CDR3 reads CASSQIGQGNNNEQFF. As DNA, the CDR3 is TGTGCCAGCAGCCAAATCGGGCAGGGAAATAACAATGAGCAGTTCTTC.

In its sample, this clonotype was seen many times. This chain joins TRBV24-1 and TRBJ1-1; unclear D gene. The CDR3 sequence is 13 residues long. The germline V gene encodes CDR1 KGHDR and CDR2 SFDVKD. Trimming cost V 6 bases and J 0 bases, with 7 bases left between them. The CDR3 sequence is CATSSEVNTEAFF. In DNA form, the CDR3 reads TGTGCCACCAGTTCCGAGGTGAACACTGAAGCTTTCTTT.

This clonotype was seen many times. The chain's CDR3 is CAIAPGREGREFF. The CDR3 DNA sequence: TGTGCCATCGCCCCGGGGCGGGAGGGCCGTGAGTTCTTC. J is TRBJ2-1 and V is TRBV6-5, with TRBD2 identical over 9 bases. The CDR3 contains 13 residues. CDR1 MNHEY and CDR2 SVGAGI come from the germline V gene. After removal of 10 bases from V and 14 bases from J, the junction contained 15 bases not matched to a gene.

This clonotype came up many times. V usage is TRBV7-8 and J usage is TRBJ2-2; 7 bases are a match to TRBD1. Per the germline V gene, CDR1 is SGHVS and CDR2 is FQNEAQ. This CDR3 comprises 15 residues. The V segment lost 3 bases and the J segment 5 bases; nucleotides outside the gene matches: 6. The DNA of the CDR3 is TGTGCCAGCAGCTTGTGGGACAGACCAACCGGGGAGCTGTTTTTT. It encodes CASSLWDRPTGELFF.

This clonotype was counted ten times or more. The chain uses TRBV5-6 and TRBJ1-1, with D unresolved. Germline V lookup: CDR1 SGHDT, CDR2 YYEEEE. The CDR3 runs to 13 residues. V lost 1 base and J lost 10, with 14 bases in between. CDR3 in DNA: TGTGCCAGCAGCTTGAAGTGGGCTATTGGAGCTTTCTTT. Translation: CASSLKWAIGAFF.

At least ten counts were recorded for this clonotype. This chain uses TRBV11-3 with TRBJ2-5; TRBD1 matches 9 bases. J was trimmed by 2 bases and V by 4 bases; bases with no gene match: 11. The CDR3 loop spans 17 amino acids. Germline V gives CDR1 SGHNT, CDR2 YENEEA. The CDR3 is CASSSYRGLGQQETQYF. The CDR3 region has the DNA TGTGCCAGCAGCTCCTACAGGGGGCTGGGTCAACAAGAGACCCAGTACTTC.

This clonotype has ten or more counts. The CDR3: CASSLDRTGVHEQFF. DNA of the CDR3: TGTGCCAGCAGCTTAGATAGGACAGGGGTGCATGAGCAGTTCTTC. This chain links TRBV11-2 with TRBJ2-1; TRBD1 agrees at 9 bases. The V gene end was trimmed by 0 bases and the J gene end by 8 bases; junction bases not matched to a gene: 5. Germline-derived CDR1 and CDR2 are SGHAT and FQNNGV. This CDR3 contains 15 residues. The variable domain in full, completed from reference TRBV11-2 and TRBJ2-1, reads EAGVAQSPRYKIIEKRQSVAFWCNPISGHATLYWYQQILGQGPKLLIQFQNNGVVDDSQLPKDRFSAERLKGVDSTLKIQPAKLEDSAVYLCASSLDRTGVHEQFFGPGTRLTVL.

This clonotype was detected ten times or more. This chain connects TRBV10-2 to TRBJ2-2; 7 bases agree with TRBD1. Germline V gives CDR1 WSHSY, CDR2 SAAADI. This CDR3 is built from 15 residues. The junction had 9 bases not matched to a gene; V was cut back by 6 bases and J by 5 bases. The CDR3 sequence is CASSEDRPVTGELFF. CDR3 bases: TGCGCCAGCAGCGAGGACAGGCCAGTTACCGGGGAGCTGTTTTTT.

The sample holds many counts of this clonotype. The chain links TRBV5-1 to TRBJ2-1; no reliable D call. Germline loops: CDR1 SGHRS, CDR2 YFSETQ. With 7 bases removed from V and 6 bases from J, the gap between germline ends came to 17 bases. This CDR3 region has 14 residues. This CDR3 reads CASAPLPQVNEQFF. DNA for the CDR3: TGCGCCAGCGCCCCACTACCTCAGGTCAATGAGCAGTTCTTC.

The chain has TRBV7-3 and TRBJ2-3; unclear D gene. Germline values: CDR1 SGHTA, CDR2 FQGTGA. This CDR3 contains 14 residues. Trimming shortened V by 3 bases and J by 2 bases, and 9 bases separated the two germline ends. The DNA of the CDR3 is TGTGCCAGCAGCTTTTGGGGATACACAGATACGCAGTATTTT. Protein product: CASSFWGYTDTQYF.

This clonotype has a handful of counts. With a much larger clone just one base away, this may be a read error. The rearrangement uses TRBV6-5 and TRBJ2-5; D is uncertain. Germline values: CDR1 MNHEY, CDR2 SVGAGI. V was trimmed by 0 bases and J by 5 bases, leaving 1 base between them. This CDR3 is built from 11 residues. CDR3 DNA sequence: TGTGCCAGCAGTTACTCGGAGACCCAGTACTTC. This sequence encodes CASSYSETQYF.

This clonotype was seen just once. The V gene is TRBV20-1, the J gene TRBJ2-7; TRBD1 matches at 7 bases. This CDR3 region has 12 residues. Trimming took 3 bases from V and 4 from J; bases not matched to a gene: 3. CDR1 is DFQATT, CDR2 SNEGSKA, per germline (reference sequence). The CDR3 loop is CSASPRGYEQYV. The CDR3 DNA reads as TGCAGTGCTAGTCCCAGGGGGTACGAGCAGTACGTC.

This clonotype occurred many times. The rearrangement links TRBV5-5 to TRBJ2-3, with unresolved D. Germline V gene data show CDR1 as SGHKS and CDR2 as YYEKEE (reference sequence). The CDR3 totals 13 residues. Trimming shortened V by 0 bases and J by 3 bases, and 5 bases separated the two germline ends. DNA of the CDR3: TGTGCCAGCAGCTTGGAGACAACAGATACGCAGTATTTT. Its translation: CASSLETTDTQYF.

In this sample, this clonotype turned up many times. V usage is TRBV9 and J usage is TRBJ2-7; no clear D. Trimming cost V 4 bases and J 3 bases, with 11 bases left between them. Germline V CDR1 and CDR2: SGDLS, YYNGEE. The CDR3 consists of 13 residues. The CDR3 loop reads CASSPWWSYEQYV. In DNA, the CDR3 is TGTGCCAGCAGCCCCTGGTGGAGCTACGAGCAGTACGTC.

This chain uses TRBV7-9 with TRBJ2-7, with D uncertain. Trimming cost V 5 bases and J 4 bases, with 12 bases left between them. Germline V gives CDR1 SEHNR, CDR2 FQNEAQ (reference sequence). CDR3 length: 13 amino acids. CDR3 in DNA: TGTGCCAGCAGCACCAAGACCGATTACGAGCAGTACGTC. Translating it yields CASSTKTDYEQYV.

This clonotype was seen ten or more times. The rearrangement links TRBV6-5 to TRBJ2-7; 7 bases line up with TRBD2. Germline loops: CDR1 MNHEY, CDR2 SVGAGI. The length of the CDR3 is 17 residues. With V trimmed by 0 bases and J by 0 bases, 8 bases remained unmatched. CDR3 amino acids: CASSYSSGLDNSYEQYF. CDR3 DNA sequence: TGTGCCAGCAGTTACTCGAGTGGACTAGATAACTCCTACGAGCAGTACTTC.

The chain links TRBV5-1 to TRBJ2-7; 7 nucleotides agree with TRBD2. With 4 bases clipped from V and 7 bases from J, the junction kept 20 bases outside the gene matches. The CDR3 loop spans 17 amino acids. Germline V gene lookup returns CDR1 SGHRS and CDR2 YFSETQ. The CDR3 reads CASSPGLSGAATGEQYF. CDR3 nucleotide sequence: TGCGCCAGCAGCCCCGGACTAAGCGGGGCTGCCACGGGAGAGCAGTACTTC.

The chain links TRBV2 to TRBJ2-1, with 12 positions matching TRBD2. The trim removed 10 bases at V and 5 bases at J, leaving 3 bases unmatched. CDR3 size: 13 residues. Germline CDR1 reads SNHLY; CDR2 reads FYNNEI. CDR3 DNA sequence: TGTGCCAACGCTAGCGGGAGGGACAATGAGCAGTTCTTC. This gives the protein CANASGRDNEQFF.

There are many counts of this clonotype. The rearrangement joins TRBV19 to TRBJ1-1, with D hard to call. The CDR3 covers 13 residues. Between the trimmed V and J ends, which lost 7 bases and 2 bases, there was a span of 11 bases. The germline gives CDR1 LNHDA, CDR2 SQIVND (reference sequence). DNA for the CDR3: TGTGCCAGTACCGACCCGCCCAACACTGAAGCTTTCTTT. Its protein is CASTDPPNTEAFF.

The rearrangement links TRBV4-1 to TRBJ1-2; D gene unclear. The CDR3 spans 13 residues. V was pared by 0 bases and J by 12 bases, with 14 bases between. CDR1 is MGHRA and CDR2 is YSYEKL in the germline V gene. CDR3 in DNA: TGCGCCAGCAGCCAAGAAGGCAGCCCCAACGACACCTTC. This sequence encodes CASSQEGSPNDTF.

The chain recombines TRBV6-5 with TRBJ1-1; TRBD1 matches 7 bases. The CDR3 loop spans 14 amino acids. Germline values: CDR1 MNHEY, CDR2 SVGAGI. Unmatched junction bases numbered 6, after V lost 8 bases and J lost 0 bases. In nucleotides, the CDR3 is TGTGCCAGCTGGTCCGGGACAGTGAACACTGAAGCTTTCTTT. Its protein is CASWSGTVNTEAFF.

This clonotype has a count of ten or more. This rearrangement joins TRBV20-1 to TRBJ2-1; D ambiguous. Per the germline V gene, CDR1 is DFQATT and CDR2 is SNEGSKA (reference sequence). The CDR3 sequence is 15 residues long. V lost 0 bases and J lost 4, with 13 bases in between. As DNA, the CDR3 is TGCAGTGCTAGAGATACAACGGGTTATTACAATGAGCAGTTCTTC. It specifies CSARDTTGYYNEQFF.